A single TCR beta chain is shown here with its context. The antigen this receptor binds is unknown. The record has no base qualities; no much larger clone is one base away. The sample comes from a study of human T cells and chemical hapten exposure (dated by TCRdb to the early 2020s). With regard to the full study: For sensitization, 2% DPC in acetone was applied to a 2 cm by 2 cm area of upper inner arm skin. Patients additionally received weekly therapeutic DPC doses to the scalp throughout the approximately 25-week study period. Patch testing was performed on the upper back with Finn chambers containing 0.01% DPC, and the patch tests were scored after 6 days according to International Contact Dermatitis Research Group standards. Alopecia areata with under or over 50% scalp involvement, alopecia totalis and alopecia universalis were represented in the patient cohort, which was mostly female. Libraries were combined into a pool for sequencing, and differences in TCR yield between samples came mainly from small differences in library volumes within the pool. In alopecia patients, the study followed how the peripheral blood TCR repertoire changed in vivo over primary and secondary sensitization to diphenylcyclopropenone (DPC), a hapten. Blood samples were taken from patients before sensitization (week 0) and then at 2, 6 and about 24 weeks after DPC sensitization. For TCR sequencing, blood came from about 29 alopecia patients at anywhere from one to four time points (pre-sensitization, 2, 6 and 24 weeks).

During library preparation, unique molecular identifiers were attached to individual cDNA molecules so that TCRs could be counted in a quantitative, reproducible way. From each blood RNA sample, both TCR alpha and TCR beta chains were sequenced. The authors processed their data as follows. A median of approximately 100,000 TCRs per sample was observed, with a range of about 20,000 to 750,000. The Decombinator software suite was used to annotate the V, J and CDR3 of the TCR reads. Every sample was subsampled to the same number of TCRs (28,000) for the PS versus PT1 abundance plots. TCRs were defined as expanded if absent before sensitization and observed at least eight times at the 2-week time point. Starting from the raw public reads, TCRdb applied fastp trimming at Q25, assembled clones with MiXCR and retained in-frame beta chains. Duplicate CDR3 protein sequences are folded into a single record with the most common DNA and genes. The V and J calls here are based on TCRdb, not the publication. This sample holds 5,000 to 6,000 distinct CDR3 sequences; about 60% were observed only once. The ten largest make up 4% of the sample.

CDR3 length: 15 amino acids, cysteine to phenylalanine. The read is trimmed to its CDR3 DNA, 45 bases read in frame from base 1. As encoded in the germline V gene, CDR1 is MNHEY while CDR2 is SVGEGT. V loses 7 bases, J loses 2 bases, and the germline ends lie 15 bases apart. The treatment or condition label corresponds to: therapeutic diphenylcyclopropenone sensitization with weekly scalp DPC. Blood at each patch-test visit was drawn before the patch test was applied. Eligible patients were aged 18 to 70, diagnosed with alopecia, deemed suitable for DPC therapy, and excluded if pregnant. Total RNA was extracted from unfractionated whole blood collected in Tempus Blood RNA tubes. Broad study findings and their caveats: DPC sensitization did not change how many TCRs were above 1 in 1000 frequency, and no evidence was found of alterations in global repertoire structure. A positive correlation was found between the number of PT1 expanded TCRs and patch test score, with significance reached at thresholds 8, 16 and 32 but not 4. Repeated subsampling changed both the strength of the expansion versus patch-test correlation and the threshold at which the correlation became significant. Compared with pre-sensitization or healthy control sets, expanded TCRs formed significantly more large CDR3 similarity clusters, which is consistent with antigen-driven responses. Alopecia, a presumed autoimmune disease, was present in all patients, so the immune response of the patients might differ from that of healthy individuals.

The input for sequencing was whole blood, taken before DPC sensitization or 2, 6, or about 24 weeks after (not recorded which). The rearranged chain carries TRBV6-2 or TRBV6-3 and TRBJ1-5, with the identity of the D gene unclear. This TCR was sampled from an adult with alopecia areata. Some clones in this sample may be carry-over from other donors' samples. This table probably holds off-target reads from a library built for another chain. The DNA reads TGTGCCAGCAACTCTGAGGGTCTCGGCAATCAGCCCCAGCATTTT. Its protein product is CASNSEGLGNQPQHF.